A single sample gave rise to the 11 T cell receptor beta chains below, sequenced in a study of shared clonotypes between healthy human individuals. CD45RO negativity and positive selection for CCR7 defined naive CD8 cells, a population that excluded terminally differentiated effector memory CD45RA+ cells. Libraries were prepared by immunoSEQ multiplex PCR; TCRdb keeps only in-frame clonotypes and omits some of them. The sample consists of some 2,000,000 clones, roughly 94% of them appearing once. Sequencing was performed on naive CD8+ T cells sorted from blood. Receptors were obtained from a man younger than 35 in good health.

The rearrangement links TRBV19 to TRBJ2-3; TRBD1 aligns across 7 bases. The CDR3 is made up of 17 amino acids. V was clipped by 4 bases and J by 2 bases; unmatched bases: 12. CDR1 and CDR2 from the germline V gene are LNHDA and SQIVND (reference sequence). CDR3 DNA: TGTGCCAGTAGTACGCGGCCGGGACAGATTAACACAGATACGCAGTATTTT. This sequence encodes CASSTRPGQINTDTQYF.

V is TRBV28 and J is TRBJ2-7; 13 bases are shared with TRBD2. The CDR3 consists of 19 residues. Germline V gives CDR1 MDHEN, CDR2 SYDVKM. Unmatched junction bases numbered 9, after V lost 1 base and J lost 0 bases. CDR3 sequence (DNA): TGTGCCAGCAGTTTATTGTCTTCGGGACTAGCGGGGTCCTCCTACGAGCAGTACTTC. It translates to CASSLLSSGLAGSSYEQYF.

About this clone itself: Other nucleotide sequences in the sample specify the same CDR3. The chain employs TRBV4-1 and TRBJ2-7; 10 nucleotides match TRBD2. Trimming at V came to 1 base and at J to 4 bases, leaving 4 bases not matched to a gene. Germline V gives CDR1 MGHRA, CDR2 YSYEKL. The CDR3 is 15 amino acids. For the CDR3, the DNA is TGCGCCAGCAGCCAAGTAGCGGGGGGCCGTTACGAGCAGTACTTC. As protein: CASSQVAGGRYEQYF.

The chain employs TRBV6-4 and TRBJ2-3, with TRBD2 matching 9 bases. Losses at the gene ends were 3 bases for V and 0 bases for J; bases not matched to a gene: 4. The CDR3 runs 16 residues. CDR1 is MRHNA and CDR2 is SNTAGT in the germline V gene. Written as DNA, the CDR3 is TGTGCCAGCAGTGAATCTGCGGGGGGGAGCACAGATACGCAGTATTTT. Translated, it gives CASSESAGGSTDTQYF.

The chain links TRBV27 to TRBJ1-3, with D unresolved. CDR3 length equals 15 residues. V gave up 4 bases and J gave up 0 bases, with 10 bases separating them. The germline gives CDR1 MNHEY, CDR2 SMNVEV (reference sequence). The CDR3 is CASSSIGNSGNTIYF. The CDR3 DNA reads TGTGCCAGCAGTTCTATCGGAAACTCTGGAAACACCATATATTTT.

V and J are TRBV13 and TRBJ1-6; D remains ambiguous. The CDR3 runs to 14 residues. The germline V gene has CDR1 PRHDT and CDR2 FYEKMQ (reference sequence). Trimming removed 8 bases at V and 5 bases at J, with 13 bases between. The CDR3 bases are TGTGCCAGCGCCCCGACCGGGAATAATTCACCCCTCCACTTT. Its protein is CASAPTGNNSPLHF.

The gene calls are TRBV25-1 and TRBJ2-3; either TRBD1 or TRBD2 may fit D (5 bases each). Per germline, CDR1 MGHDK and CDR2 SYGVNS. The ends were cut back, 4 bases at V and 4 bases at J, with 12 bases in the middle. The CDR3 length is 14 residues. Written as DNA, the CDR3 is TGTGCCAGCAGTGCCGAGGGGTGGGCAGATACGCAGTATTTT. It translates to CASSAEGWADTQYF.

This rearrangement joins TRBV6-5 to TRBJ1-3; 7 bases align to TRBD1. Trimming removed 2 bases from V and 4 bases from J; junction bases left unmatched: 5. This CDR3 is 15 amino acids long. From germline, CDR1 is MNHEY and CDR2 SVGAGI. The CDR3 loop reads CASSYRSDRGNTIYF. CDR3 nucleotide sequence: TGTGCCAGCAGTTACCGCTCGGACAGGGGAAACACCATATATTTT.

V and J are TRBV2 and TRBJ2-7; D call uncertain. CDR1 and CDR2 (germline): SNHLY, FYNNEI. V was pared by 2 bases and J by 5 bases, with 4 bases between. The CDR3 contains 11 residues. The CDR3 DNA is TGTGCCAGCAGTGAACCTGACGAGCAGTACTTC. Amino acids: CASSEPDEQYF.

In this sample, this clone turned up once. CDR3 nucleotide sequence: TGTGCCAGCAGGTCTCTCTCCCGGGACATCGTGCAGTACTTC. Residues: CASRSLSRDIVQYF. The chain joins TRBV28 to TRBJ2-7; weak D call: TRBD1 (6 bases). Germline values: CDR1 MDHEN, CDR2 SYDVKM. The CDR3 extends over 14 amino acids. V was shortened by 6 bases and J by 9 bases, with 21 bases between the two germline ends.

The rearrangement links TRBV27 to TRBJ1-1, with D uncertain. Germline V gene data show CDR1 as MNHEY and CDR2 as SMNVEV (reference sequence). The V end was cut by 5 bases, the J end by 4 bases, with 17 bases between. This CDR3 comprises 15 residues. CDR3 coding DNA: TGTGCCAGCAGTGATGCCCCGAGGCCAGGCACTGAAGCTTTCTTT. Its translation: CASSDAPRPGTEAFF.